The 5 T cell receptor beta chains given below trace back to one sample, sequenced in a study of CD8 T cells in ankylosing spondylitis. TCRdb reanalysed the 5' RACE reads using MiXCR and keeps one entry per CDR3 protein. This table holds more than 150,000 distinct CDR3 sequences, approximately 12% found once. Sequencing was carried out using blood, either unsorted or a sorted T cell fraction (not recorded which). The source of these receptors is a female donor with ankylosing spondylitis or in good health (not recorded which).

The CDR3 reads CASSPPGAGVGQPQHF. CDR3 bases: TGTGCCAGCTCACCACCGGGAGCAGGGGTTGGGCAGCCCCAGCATTTT. This sequence joins TRBV18 and TRBJ1-5; weak D call: TRBD1 (6 bases). The V end was cut by 0 bases, the J end by 7 bases, with 16 bases between. There are 16 residues in the CDR3. Germline CDR1 KGHSH, CDR2 LQKENI.

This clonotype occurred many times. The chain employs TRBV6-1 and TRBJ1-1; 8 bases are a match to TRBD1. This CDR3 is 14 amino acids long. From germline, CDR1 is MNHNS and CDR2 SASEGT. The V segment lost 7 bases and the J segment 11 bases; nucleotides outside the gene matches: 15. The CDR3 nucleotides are TGTGCCAGCAACCGGGGGGGACAGGTGCTAGGTGCTTTCTTT. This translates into CASNRGGQVLGAFF.

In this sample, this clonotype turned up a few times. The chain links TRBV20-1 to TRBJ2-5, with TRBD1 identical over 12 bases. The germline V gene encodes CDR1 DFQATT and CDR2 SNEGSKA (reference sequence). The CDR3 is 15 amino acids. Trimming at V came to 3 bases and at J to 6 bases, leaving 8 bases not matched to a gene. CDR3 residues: CSASFGTGGGKTQYF. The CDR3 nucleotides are TGCAGTGCTAGCTTCGGGACAGGGGGCGGGAAGACCCAGTACTTC.

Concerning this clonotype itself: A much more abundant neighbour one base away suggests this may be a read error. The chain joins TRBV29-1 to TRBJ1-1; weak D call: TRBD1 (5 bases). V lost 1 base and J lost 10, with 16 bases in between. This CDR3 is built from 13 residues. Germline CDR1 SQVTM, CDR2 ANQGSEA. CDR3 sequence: CSVEGDSGSGAFF. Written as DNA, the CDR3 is TGCAGCGTTGAAGGGGATTCAGGGTCAGGAGCTTTCTTT. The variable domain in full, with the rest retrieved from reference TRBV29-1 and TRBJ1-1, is SAVISQKPSRDICQRGTSLTIQCQVDSQVTMMFWYRQQPGQSLTLIATANQGSEATYESGFVIDKFPISRPNLTFSTLTVSNMSPEDSSIYLCSVEGDSGSGAFFGQGTRLTVV.

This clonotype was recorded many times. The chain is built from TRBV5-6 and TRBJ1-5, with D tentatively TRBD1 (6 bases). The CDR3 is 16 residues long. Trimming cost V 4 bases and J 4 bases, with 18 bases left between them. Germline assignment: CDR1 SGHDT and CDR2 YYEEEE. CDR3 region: CASSPMGTGKNQPQHF. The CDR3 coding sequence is TGTGCCAGCAGCCCTATGGGAACAGGGAAAAATCAGCCCCAGCATTTT.